This T cell receptor (beta chain) was recorded in a study of neurological immune-mediated disorders. Findings and limits, study-wide: Private repertoires in all groups were suggested by the absence of shared CDR3 amino acid sequences among expanded clones across subjects.

The CDR3 totals 15 residues. The germline gives CDR1 DFQATT, CDR2 SNEGSKA (reference sequence). The V end was cut by 0 bases, the J end by 6 bases, with 15 bases between. Time point: longitudinal time-point 3. The study built unsorted libraries from 2 million PBMCs kept at -80 C. The cDNA was generated by 5'RACE with 10-nucleotide random UMIs. From 15-18 subjects, over 200 million TCR-beta sequences were obtained in each sequencing run. TCRdb re-derived calls from the 5' RACE reads in MiXCR, one entry per CDR3 protein. The sample lists approximately 48,000 distinct CDR3 sequences; 12% were seen once. The table lists this clonotype with many counts. The antigen remains unidentified.

The chain carries TRBV20-1 and TRBJ1-5; no clear D. This TCR came from a male donor with HTLV-1-associated myelopathy (HAM/TSP). Sequencing was done on a sample of PBMCs. The DNA of the CDR3 is TGCAGTGCTAGAGATGGGCCGTGGGATCGTCAGCCCCAGCATTTT. The encoded protein is CSARDGPWDRQPQHF.